This TCR beta chain was identified in a study of blood T cell repertoires in COVID-19. As for the study in general: Both acute and convalescent COVID-19 samples were obtained from the United States, Italy and Spain. T cells, B-cell-depleted T cells, or PBMCs provided the cDNA or gDNA that served as material.

Clones were sequenced by immunoSEQ multiplex PCR, and TCRdb holds only the in-frame ones, with some missing. The repertoire holds roughly 62,000 clones, with approximately 84% as singletons. In this sample, this clone turned up a few times. In germline, CDR1 is SGHNT, CDR2 YYREEE (reference sequence). The CDR3 is made up of 15 amino acids. J was trimmed by 3 bases and V by 4 bases; bases with no gene match: 7. The specimen was peripheral blood. This clonotype was obtained from a man in his sixties with acute or convalescent COVID-19. V gene TRBV5-4 combines with J gene TRBJ1-2, with 9 bases aligning to TRBD1. CDR3 DNA sequence: TGTGCCAGCAGCCAAGGGGACAGGGATTACTATGGCTACACCTTC. It yields the protein CASSQGDRDYYGYTF.